This is a list of T cell receptor beta chains from one sample in a study of beta chain features in type 1 diabetes. Data came from immunoSEQ multiplex PCR; TCRdb stores just in-frame clones and leaves some out. This sample has about 930,000 clones, with under 20% found just once. The specimen sequenced was naive CD4+ T cells from blood. These receptors originate from a woman between 18 and 29 years old in good health. Each CDR3 is given with its conserved first and last residue. The D gene is left open where the match is weak. Part of the rows lack a size; the others show once, few, many or a class for expanded clones.

CDR3 protein | CDR3 DNA | V gene | clone size | D gene | J gene
CASSPTSGRAFGETGELFF | TGTGCCAGCAGCCCGACTAGCGGGAGGGCCTTTGGAGAAACCGGGGAGCTGTTTTTT | TRBV7-9 | - | TRBD2 | TRBJ2-2
CASSKPWETQYF | TGTGCCAGCAGCAAACCCTGGGAGACCCAGTACTTC | TRBV14 | few | - | TRBJ2-5
CASSFLGLSSGRTDTQYF | TGTGCCAGCAGCTTCCTGGGGCTAAGTAGCGGGAGGACAGATACGCAGTATTTT | TRBV7-9 | - | TRBD2 | TRBJ2-3
CASRSGTSEKLFF | TGTGCCAGCAGGTCCGGGACATCAGAAAAACTGTTTTTT | TRBV11-2 | - | - | TRBJ1-4
CASTPGQQETQYF | TGTGCCAGCACCCCCGGACAACAAGAGACCCAGTACTTC | TRBV28 | few | - | TRBJ2-5
CASRGTGGRANQPQHF | TGTGCCAGCAGGGGAACGGGGGGAAGGGCAAATCAGCCCCAGCATTTT | TRBV2 | - | - | TRBJ1-5
CASSDPHTEAFF | TGTGCCAGCAGCGATCCCCATACTGAAGCTTTCTTT | TRBV25-1 | few | - | TRBJ1-1
CASSQDAEKEKLFF | TGTGCCAGCAGCCAAGATGCGGAAAAAGAAAAACTGTTTTTT | TRBV4-2 | - | - | TRBJ1-4
CASSIVVESGTQYF | TGTGCCAGTAGTATAGTGGTAGAGTCGGGTACGCAGTATTTT | TRBV19 | few | - | TRBJ2-3
CASSPQVGGSTDTQYF | TGTGCCAGCTCACCACAAGTTGGGGGATCGACAGATACGCAGTATTTT | TRBV18 | - | - | TRBJ2-3
CASSSPSGFNTGELFF | TGTGCCAGTAGTTCTCCTAGCGGATTTAACACCGGGGAGCTGTTTTTT | TRBV19 | - | TRBD2 | TRBJ2-2
CASSYSPGGPIEQYF | TGTGCCAGCAGTTACTCGCCAGGGGGCCCGATCGAGCAGTACTTC | TRBV6-5 | few | TRBD1 | TRBJ2-7
CASSPRLAVQETQYF | TGTGCCAGCAGCCCCCGACTAGCGGTACAAGAGACCCAGTACTTC | TRBV7-9 | - | TRBD2 | TRBJ2-5
CASSLQAGPGTGELFF | TGTGCCAGCAGCTTACAGGCGGGCCCGGGGACCGGGGAGCTGTTTTTT | TRBV7-3 | few | - | TRBJ2-2
CASSYFGVGGETQYF | TGTGCCAGCAGTTACTTTGGGGTTGGGGGGGAGACCCAGTACTTC | TRBV6-5 | few | - | TRBJ2-5
CAIRTPGVGYGYTF | TGTGCCATCCGGACCCCGGGGGTCGGCTATGGCTACACCTTC | TRBV6-6 | - | - | TRBJ1-2
CASSIRASGSYNEQFF | TGTGCCAGTAGTATAAGGGCTAGCGGGTCCTACAATGAGCAGTTCTTC | TRBV19 | - | TRBD2 | TRBJ2-1
CASSGALTSGSFYEQYF | TGTGCCAGCAGTGGGGCATTGACTAGCGGGAGCTTCTACGAGCAGTACTTC | TRBV25-1 | few | TRBD2 | TRBJ2-7
CAISESLGQAFF | TGTGCCATCAGTGAGTCGCTGGGGCAAGCTTTCTTT | TRBV10-3 | - | - | TRBJ1-1
CASWSLPDTQYF | TGTGCCAGCTGGTCTCTTCCAGATACGCAGTATTTT | TRBV6-1 | few | - | TRBJ2-3
CASSLPRTSGSISGELFF | TGTGCCAGCAGCTTACCACGAACTAGCGGGAGTATATCCGGGGAGCTGTTTTTT | TRBV7-9 | few | TRBD2 | TRBJ2-2
CASSGPGEGAEAFF | TGTGCCAGCAGTGGGCCCGGGGAGGGCGCTGAAGCTTTCTTT | TRBV2 | - | - | TRBJ1-1
CSARGQGEAFF | TGCAGTGCTAGGGGACAGGGTGAAGCTTTCTTT | TRBV20-1 | few | TRBD1 | TRBJ1-1
CASSESGIIYEQYF | TGTGCCAGCAGTGAGAGCGGGATAATCTACGAGCAGTACTTC | TRBV2 | - | TRBD2 | TRBJ2-7
CASSWLQRSGANVLTF | TGTGCCAGCAGTTGGCTCCAGAGATCGGGGGCCAACGTCCTGACTTTC | TRBV6-5 | few | - | TRBJ2-6
CASSVTSGRNEQFF | TGTGCCAGCAGCGTAACTAGCGGACGCAATGAGCAGTTCTTC | TRBV9 | - | TRBD2 | TRBJ2-1
CASSQTHQGGQGYEQYF | TGCGCCAGCAGCCAAACACATCAAGGGGGACAGGGCTACGAGCAGTACTTC | TRBV4-3 | - | TRBD1 | TRBJ2-7
CASSPFSGQETQYF | TGTGCCAGCTCACCTTTTAGCGGACAAGAGACCCAGTACTTC | TRBV18 | - | - | TRBJ2-5
CASDRGTGYNQPQHF | TGTGCCAGTGACCGCGGGACAGGGTACAATCAGCCCCAGCATTTT | TRBV6-1 | - | TRBD1 | TRBJ1-5
CASSLSGGSYNEQFF | TGCGCCAGCAGTCTGTCAGGGGGCTCCTACAATGAGCAGTTCTTC | TRBV4-1 | once | TRBD1 | TRBJ2-1
CATSQKRGDTDTQYF | TGTGCCACCAGCCAGAAGCGGGGCGACACAGATACGCAGTATTTT | TRBV15 | - | TRBD2 | TRBJ2-3
CASSYGTANTGELFF | TGTGCCAGCTCCTACGGGACAGCGAACACCGGGGAGCTGTTTTTT | TRBV18 | few | TRBD1 | TRBJ2-2
CASSLFVTLSNQPQHF | TGTGCCAGCAGCTTATTCGTCACTCTGAGCAATCAGCCCCAGCATTTT | TRBV7-2 | - | - | TRBJ1-5
CASSFDRVQYSNQPQHF | TGTGCCAGCAGCTTCGACAGGGTTCAGTATAGCAATCAGCCCCAGCATTTT | TRBV11-2 | - | TRBD1 | TRBJ1-5
CSVGGRVGNEQFF | TGCAGCGTTGGCGGGAGGGTGGGCAATGAGCAGTTCTTC | TRBV29-1 | few | TRBD2 | TRBJ2-1
CASSPYARTATNEKLFF | TGTGCCAGCTCACCATACGCGAGGACCGCAACTAATGAAAAACTGTTTTTT | TRBV18 | - | - | TRBJ1-4
CASSLAGLGETQYF | TGTGCCAGCAGCTTAGCTGGGTTGGGTGAGACCCAGTACTTC | TRBV13 | - | - | TRBJ2-5
CASSLVLGTKYEQYF | TGTGCCAGCAGCTTGGTACTCGGGACTAAATACGAGCAGTACTTC | TRBV5-4 | few | TRBD2 | TRBJ2-7
CASSSVSGSYNEQFF | TGTGCCAGCAGTTCCGTTAGCGGGAGTTACAATGAGCAGTTCTTC | TRBV6-5 | - | TRBD2 | TRBJ2-1
CAISEESIYGYTF | TGTGCCATCAGTGAGGAGTCCATCTATGGCTACACCTTC | TRBV10-3 | - | - | TRBJ1-2
CASSHRQSRTSGSSYEQYF | TGTGCCAGCTCACACCGTCAAAGCCGGACTAGCGGTTCCTCCTACGAGCAGTACTTC | TRBV18 | - | TRBD2 | TRBJ2-7
CASSVGPRITDTQYF | TGTGCCAGCAGCGTCGGACCGCGAATCACAGATACGCAGTATTTT | TRBV9 | few | - | TRBJ2-3
CASSYSITDSLYEQYF | TGTGCCAGCAGTTACTCGATAACGGACAGTCTCTACGAGCAGTACTTC | TRBV6-5 | few | - | TRBJ2-7
CASSYALNTEAFF | TGTGCCAGCAGTTATGCTTTGAACACTGAAGCTTTCTTT | TRBV27 | - | - | TRBJ1-1
CASSPQGLASGRDTQYF | TGTGCCAGCAGCCCCCAGGGGTTGGCTAGCGGGAGAGATACGCAGTATTTT | TRBV7-9 | - | TRBD2 | TRBJ2-3
CASSLPPWGSGYTF | TGTGCCAGCAGCTTACCTCCGTGGGGCTCTGGCTACACCTTC | TRBV5-8 | few | - | TRBJ1-2
CASTGESRYEQYF | TGTGCCAGCACAGGGGAATCACGCTACGAGCAGTACTTC | TRBV6-6 | - | - | TRBJ2-7
CASSTRGGPYNEQFF | TGTGCCAGCAGCACACGGGGGGGCCCCTACAATGAGCAGTTCTTC | TRBV7-9 | few | TRBD2 | TRBJ2-1
CATKETQYF | TGTGCCACCAAAGAGACCCAGTACTTC | TRBV7-6 | - | - | TRBJ2-5
CASSLAAGYGYTF | TGTGCCAGCAGCTTGGCAGCAGGATATGGCTACACCTTC | TRBV5-5 | few | - | TRBJ1-2
CASSVRTGGTGELFF | TGTGCCAGCAGTGTAAGGACAGGGGGGACCGGGGAGCTGTTTTTT | TRBV6-1 | few | TRBD1 | TRBJ2-2
CASSFPRTGVETQYF | TGTGCCAGCAGTTTCCCCCGGACAGGGGTAGAGACCCAGTACTTC | TRBV28 | few | TRBD1 | TRBJ2-5
CASSSNWSPCLNTEAFF | TGTGCCAGCAGCAGTAATTGGTCCCCCTGCCTCAACACTGAAGCTTTCTTT | TRBV21-1 | few | - | TRBJ1-1